The sample holds many counts of the clone carrying this T cell receptor beta chain. Its antigen is still unknown. These data are taken from a study of T cells in Graves' hyperthyroidism and ophthalmopathy. Study findings and constraints: Among clonotypes expanded in thyroid above 0.001, most were also found in blood.

TCR beta CDR3 regions were amplified from RNA. In the first-round RT-PCR of the TCR CDR3, the HTBI primer set was used. TCRdb analysed the multiplex PCR reads with MiXCR anew, one entry per CDR3 protein. The sample has approximately 400,000 distinct CDR3 sequences, more than 15% seen once; the top ten hold around 7.3%. Investigators excluded patients with uncontrolled infection, other autoimmune disease, pregnancy or lactation. This CDR3 has 13 residues. CDR1 SGHTA and CDR2 FQGNSA come from the germline V gene. V was clipped by 5 bases and J by 5 bases, with 11 bases between them. The sequenced sample consisted of blood. This sequence joins TRBV7-2 and TRBJ2-3; maybe TRBD2 (5 bases). The TCR sequence derives from a woman between 18 and 29 years old with Graves' hyperthyroidism. For the CDR3, the DNA is TGTGCCAGCAGCCTCGACCGGGAAGATACGCAGTATTTT. Its translation: CASSLDREDTQYF.